The next 25 T cell receptor beta chains were all read from a single sample in a study of blood T cell repertoires in COVID-19. The method was immunoSEQ multiplex PCR; TCRdb's version includes in-frame clones alone and lacks a portion of them. The data contain some 200,000 clones, 65% to 90% of them seen just once; the ten biggest clones take up around 6.5%. Sequencing was performed on peripheral blood. The receptors stem from a man aged 80 or over with acute or convalescent COVID-19.

V usage is TRBV7-9 and J usage is TRBJ2-1; 7 bases match TRBD2. The length of the CDR3 is 16 residues. The trim removed 2 bases at V and 4 bases at J, leaving 8 bases unmatched. Germline lookup yields CDR1 SEHNR and CDR2 FQNEAQ (reference sequence). This CDR3 is CASSLIAAGPYNEQFF. The CDR3 DNA follows: TGTGCCAGCAGCTTAATAGCAGCGGGACCGTACAATGAGCAGTTCTTC. Together with reference TRBV7-9 and TRBJ2-1, the CDR3 gives the full variable domain: DTGVSQNPRHKITKRGQNVTFRCDPISEHNRLYWYRQTLGQGPEFLTYFQNEAQLEKSRLLSDRFSAERPKGSFSTLEIQRTEQGDSAMYLCASSLIAAGPYNEQFFGPGTRLTVL.

The CDR3 region has the DNA TGCAGCGTTGAAGAGGGTATCGGGACAGGGAGAAATGAGCAGTTCTTC. Translated: CSVEEGIGTGRNEQFF. The J gene is TRBJ2-1, the V gene TRBV29-1; 9 bases align to TRBD1. There are 16 residues in the CDR3. Germline V CDR1 and CDR2: SQVTM, ANQGSEA. V trimming: 0 bases; J trimming: 7 bases; junction bases outside the gene matches: 10.

The chain employs TRBV5-1 and TRBJ2-5; possible D gene TRBD2, 5 bases. The germline CDR1 and CDR2 sequences are SGHRS and YFSETQ. The CDR3 is 12 amino acids. V was cut by 0 bases and J by 5 bases, with 5 bases left in between. Here the CDR3 DNA reads TGCGCCAGCAGCTTGGCGGGGGAGACCCAGTACTTC. Translated: CASSLAGETQYF.

The chain links TRBV6-2 or TRBV6-3 to TRBJ2-7; D may be TRBD2 (6 bases). CDR3 length: 14 amino acids. The V end lost 6 bases, the J end lost 0 bases, and 12 bases lay between the germline ends. Germline V lookup: CDR1 MNHEY, CDR2 SVGEGT. The CDR3 DNA reads TGTGCCAGCAGCGCGGGACCTACCTCCTACGAGCAGTACTTC. Translation: CASSAGPTSYEQYF.

This chain joins TRBV11-3 and TRBJ2-3; 10 bases are a match to TRBD2. With V trimmed by 8 bases and J by 2 bases, 16 bases remained unmatched. The CDR3 sequence is 18 residues long. Germline assignment: CDR1 SGHNT and CDR2 YENEEA. The CDR3 region is CASSLGASGSLDTDTQYF. The CDR3 bases are TGTGCCAGCTCCCTTGGGGCTAGCGGGAGTCTAGACACAGATACGCAGTATTTT.

The chain carries TRBV9 and TRBJ2-2, with D possibly TRBD2 on 6 matching bases. The V and J ends lost 3 bases and 1 base respectively, with 7 bases between them. Per germline, CDR1 SGDLS and CDR2 YYNGEE. The CDR3 consists of 14 residues. The CDR3 sequence is CASSGRENTGELFF. The CDR3 bases are TGTGCCAGCAGCGGGCGGGAGAACACCGGGGAGCTGTTTTTT. The full variable domain, with the rest looked up from reference TRBV9 and TRBJ2-2, is DSGVTQTPKHLITATGQRVTLRCSPRSGDLSVYWYQQSLDQGLQFLIQYYNGEERAKGNILERFSAQQFPDLHSELNLSSLELGDSALYFCASSGRENTGELFFGEGSRLTVL.

This chain links TRBV5-1 with TRBJ2-2; possibly TRBD1 for D (6 bases). The CDR3 consists of 15 residues. Germline-derived CDR1 and CDR2 are SGHRS and YFSETQ. The germline V and J ends were trimmed by 7 bases and 3 bases, with 16 bases remaining between them. The CDR3 coding sequence is TGCGCCAGCTGTCAGGGGTCGCCGGACACCGGGGAGCTGTTTTTT. This codes for CASCQGSPDTGELFF.

There are a few counts of this clone. V gene TRBV11-1 combines with J gene TRBJ2-1; 8 bases are shared with TRBD2. The germline gives CDR1 SGHAT, CDR2 FQDESV (reference sequence). This CDR3 is 16 amino acids long. V lost 3 bases to trimming and J lost 0 bases; unmatched junction nucleotides: 4. CDR3 in amino acids: CASSFSGTSSYNEQFF. The CDR3 region has the DNA TGTGCCAGCAGCTTTAGCGGGACCAGCTCCTACAATGAGCAGTTCTTC.

The rearrangement uses TRBV5-1 and TRBJ2-2; 10 positions agree with TRBD2. V was clipped by 0 bases and J by 0 bases; unmatched bases: 5. Germline loops: CDR1 SGHRS, CDR2 YFSETQ. There are 18 residues in the CDR3. Here the CDR3 DNA reads TGCGCCAGCAGCTTGGGACTAGCGGGCTACGCGAACACCGGGGAGCTGTTTTTT. Its protein product is CASSLGLAGYANTGELFF.

The V and J genes are TRBV5-1 and TRBJ1-1, with 7 bases lining up with TRBD1. Trimming took 4 bases from V and 0 from J; bases not matched to a gene: 6. Germline values: CDR1 SGHRS, CDR2 YFSETQ. This CDR3 has 15 amino acids. The CDR3 loop reads CASSRTGTVNTEAFF. CDR3 coding DNA: TGCGCCAGCAGCCGGACCGGGACAGTGAACACTGAAGCTTTCTTT.

The chain joins TRBV5-8 to TRBJ2-5; TRBD2 aligns across 12 bases. The ends lost 4 bases at V and 5 bases at J; junction bases unmatched: 12. This CDR3 region has 17 residues. Germline CDR1 and CDR2: SGHTS and YDEGEE. The CDR3 region has the DNA TGTGCCAGCAGCAGGGGACTACTAGCGGGAGGCGGGGAGACCCAGTACTTC. As protein: CASSRGLLAGGGETQYF. Combining the CDR3 with reference TRBV5-8 and TRBJ2-5 gives the whole variable domain EAGVTQSPTHLIKTRGQQATLRCSPISGHTSVYWYQQALGLGLQFLLWYDEGEERNRGNFPPRFSGRQFPNYSSELNVNALELEDSALYLCASSRGLLAGGGETQYFGPGTRLLVL.

V is TRBV12-3 or TRBV12-4 and J is TRBJ2-1; D is unclear. Trimming pared 6 bases from V and 6 bases from J, leaving 12 bases between. The CDR3 is 13 residues long. This chain's CDR3 is CASRTPTGNEQFF. CDR3 nucleotide sequence: TGTGCCAGCAGGACCCCGACGGGCAATGAGCAGTTCTTC.

This chain connects TRBV11-2 to TRBJ2-1, with 9 bases fitting TRBD1. The CDR3 runs to 15 residues. Germline V gene data show CDR1 as SGHAT and CDR2 as FQNNGV. Unmatched junction bases numbered 2, after V lost 1 base and J lost 4 bases. The CDR3 DNA sequence: TGTGCCAGCAGCTTAGGAGGGACAGGGTACAATGAGCAGTTCTTC. The encoded protein is CASSLGGTGYNEQFF.

The J gene is TRBJ1-1, the V gene TRBV18; TRBD1 might be the D (5 bases). This CDR3 region has 14 residues. Germline assignment: CDR1 KGHSH and CDR2 LQKENI. V shed 4 bases and J shed 3 bases, with 12 bases lying between them. In DNA form, the CDR3 reads TGTGCCAGCTCACTCGGCCTACAGGACACTGAAGCTTTCTTT. This gives the protein CASSLGLQDTEAFF. The full variable domain, rest sourced from reference TRBV18 and TRBJ1-1, is NAGVMQNPRHLVRRRGQEARLRCSPMKGHSHVYWYRQLPEEGLKFMVYLQKENIIDESGMPKERFSAEFPKEGPSILRIQQVVRGDSAAYFCASSLGLQDTEAFFGQGTRLTVV.

The chain links TRBV28 to TRBJ2-3, with 8 positions matching TRBD1. V was clipped by 3 bases and J by 2 bases; unmatched bases: 7. The CDR3 sequence is 16 residues long. Germline V gene data show CDR1 as MDHEN and CDR2 as SYDVKM. CDR3 protein: CASSFWAGGTTDTQYF. DNA of the CDR3: TGTGCCAGCAGTTTTTGGGCAGGGGGCACCACAGATACGCAGTATTTT.

This chain links TRBV2 with TRBJ2-7; 11 nucleotides align to TRBD2. The CDR3 is made up of 16 amino acids. In germline, CDR1 is SNHLY, CDR2 FYNNEI. V shed 4 bases, J shed 1 base, and the junction held 6 bases outside the gene matches. As DNA, the CDR3 is TGTGCCAGCAGTGCCTTGGGACTAGCGGCTTCCTACGAGCAGTACTTC. It codes for CASSALGLAASYEQYF.

The genes are TRBV28 and TRBJ2-5; 10 positions agree with TRBD1. V trimming: 6 bases; J trimming: 4 bases; junction bases outside the gene matches: 5. Per germline, CDR1 MDHEN and CDR2 SYDVKM. The CDR3 loop spans 14 amino acids. The CDR3 DNA reads as TGTGCCAGCAGGAAGGGACAGGGGTTAGAGACCCAGTACTTC. This sequence encodes CASRKGQGLETQYF.

The genes are TRBV11-2 and TRBJ2-1, with 10 bases matching TRBD2. With V trimmed by 2 bases and J by 14 bases, 6 bases remained unmatched. The CDR3 runs to 13 residues. CDR1 is SGHAT, CDR2 FQNNGV, per germline. CDR3 sequence reads: CASSLLTSGIEFF. For the CDR3, the DNA is TGTGCCAGCAGCTTATTAACTAGCGGGATTGAGTTCTTC.

This clone was seen a few times. Additional DNA sequences in this sample encode the identical CDR3. The chain employs TRBV5-1 and TRBJ2-5; D may be TRBD1 (5 bases). This CDR3 spans 14 amino acids. CDR1 is SGHRS, CDR2 YFSETQ, per germline. Trimming stripped 0 bases from V and 5 bases from J, with 11 bases between. The CDR3 DNA follows: TGCGCCAGCAGCTTGGGCAGGGCTTGGGAGACCCAGTACTTC. Amino acid sequence: CASSLGRAWETQYF.

The gene calls are TRBV5-6 and TRBJ2-7, with 13 bases matching TRBD2. From germline, CDR1 is SGHDT and CDR2 YYEEEE. The CDR3 is 15 amino acids. The junction had 6 bases not matched to a gene; V was cut back by 2 bases and J by 7 bases. In nucleotides, the CDR3 is TGTGCCAGCAGCTTAGGACTAGCGGGAGTGAGTGAGCAGTACTTC. Its translation is CASSLGLAGVSEQYF.

For the CDR3, the DNA is TGTGCCACCAGTGATTTTGGCAGTTCCCAAGAGACCCAGTACTTC. The encoded protein is CATSDFGSSQETQYF. The chain couples TRBV24-1 to TRBJ2-5, with D hard to call. CDR3 length equals 15 residues. V was cut by 1 base and J by 1 base, with 9 bases left in between. CDR1 is KGHDR and CDR2 is SFDVKD in the germline V gene.

This clone was seen more than once but under ten times. This sequence joins TRBV7-8 and TRBJ2-3; D perhaps matches TRBD2 (6 bases). This CDR3 has 15 residues. Per the germline V gene, CDR1 is SGHVS and CDR2 is FQNEAQ. V lost 5 bases and J 2 bases, leaving 14 bases between the germline ends. In DNA, the CDR3 is TGTGCCAGCAGCCCGGAGGGCCCCCTCACAGATACGCAGTATTTT. This sequence encodes CASSPEGPLTDTQYF.

The rearrangement uses TRBV6-1 and TRBJ2-3; TRBD2 matches at 7 bases. The CDR3 contains 15 residues. The V and J ends lost 3 bases and 2 bases, in that order; junction bases with no gene match: 5. CDR1 and CDR2 (germline): MNHNS, SASEGT. The CDR3 DNA reads as TGTGCCAGCAGTGACGGGAGGTACCCCACAGATACGCAGTATTTT. Translated: CASSDGRYPTDTQYF.

The chain recombines TRBV6-6 with TRBJ2-1; 9 bases fit TRBD2. From germline, CDR1 is MNHNY and CDR2 SVGAGI (reference sequence). There are 16 residues in the CDR3. Trimming took 5 bases from V and 5 from J; bases not matched to a gene: 10. The DNA for the CDR3 is TGTGCCAGCAGTCCCGTTAGCGGGAGAGGTAACAATGAGCAGTTCTTC. Translated, it gives CASSPVSGRGNNEQFF.

The rearrangement joins TRBV18 to TRBJ2-3; possible D gene TRBD2, 5 bases. Trimming removed 3 bases from V and 6 bases from J, with 25 bases in between. The CDR3 is 18 amino acids. The germline gives CDR1 KGHSH, CDR2 LQKENI. The CDR3 loop is CASSPNRNLRSPGDTQYF. CDR3 in DNA: TGTGCCAGCTCACCCAACCGGAATTTGCGCTCGCCGGGGGATACGCAGTATTTT. The whole variable domain, filled in from reference TRBV18 and TRBJ2-3, reads NAGVMQNPRHLVRRRGQEARLRCSPMKGHSHVYWYRQLPEEGLKFMVYLQKENIIDESGMPKERFSAEFPKEGPSILRIQQVVRGDSAAYFCASSPNRNLRSPGDTQYFGPGTRLTVL.